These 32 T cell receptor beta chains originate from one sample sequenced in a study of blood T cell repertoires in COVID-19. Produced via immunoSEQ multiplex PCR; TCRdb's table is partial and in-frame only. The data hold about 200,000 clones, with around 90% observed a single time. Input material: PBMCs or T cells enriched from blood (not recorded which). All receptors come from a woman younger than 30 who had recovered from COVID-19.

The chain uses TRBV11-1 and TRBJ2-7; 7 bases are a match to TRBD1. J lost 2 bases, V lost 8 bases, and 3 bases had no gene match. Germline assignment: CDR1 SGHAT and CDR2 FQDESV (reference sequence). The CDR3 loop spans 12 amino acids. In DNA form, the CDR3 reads TGTGCCAGCGGAGACAGGGCCTACGAGCAGTACTTC. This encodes CASGDRAYEQYF.

CDR3 in amino acids: CASSLFQGRSPLHF. The CDR3 nucleotides are TGCGCCAGCAGCTTGTTCCAGGGTCGGTCACCCCTCCACTTT. This chain joins TRBV5-1 and TRBJ1-6; TRBD1 might be the D (5 bases). V was clipped by 1 base and J by 10 bases, with 12 bases between them. CDR3 length equals 14 residues. The germline V gene encodes CDR1 SGHRS and CDR2 YFSETQ.

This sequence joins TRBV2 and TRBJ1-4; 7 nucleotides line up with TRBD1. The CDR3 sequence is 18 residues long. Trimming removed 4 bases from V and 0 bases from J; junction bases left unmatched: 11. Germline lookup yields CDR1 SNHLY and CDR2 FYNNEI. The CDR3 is CASSVRGQTLATNEKLFF. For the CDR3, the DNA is TGTGCCAGCAGTGTTAGGGGGCAGACCCTCGCAACTAATGAAAAACTGTTTTTT.

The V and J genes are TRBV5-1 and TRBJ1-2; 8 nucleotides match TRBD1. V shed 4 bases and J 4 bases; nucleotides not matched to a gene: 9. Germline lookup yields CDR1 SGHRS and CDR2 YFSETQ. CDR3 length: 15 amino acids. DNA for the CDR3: TGCGCCAGCAGCACCTGGACAGGGCGCTTCTATGGCTACACCTTC. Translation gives CASSTWTGRFYGYTF.

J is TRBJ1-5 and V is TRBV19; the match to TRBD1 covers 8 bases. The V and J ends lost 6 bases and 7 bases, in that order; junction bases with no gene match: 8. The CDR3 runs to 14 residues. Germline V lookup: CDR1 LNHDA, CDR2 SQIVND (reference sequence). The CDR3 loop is CASRKTGGHQPQHF. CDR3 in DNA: TGTGCCAGTAGAAAAACAGGGGGACACCAGCCCCAGCATTTT.

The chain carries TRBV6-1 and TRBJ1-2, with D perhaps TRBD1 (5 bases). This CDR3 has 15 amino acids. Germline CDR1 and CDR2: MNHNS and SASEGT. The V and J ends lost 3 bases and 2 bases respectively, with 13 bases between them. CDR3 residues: CASSDIREQNYGYTF. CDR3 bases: TGTGCCAGCAGTGACATCAGGGAACAGAACTATGGCTACACCTTC.

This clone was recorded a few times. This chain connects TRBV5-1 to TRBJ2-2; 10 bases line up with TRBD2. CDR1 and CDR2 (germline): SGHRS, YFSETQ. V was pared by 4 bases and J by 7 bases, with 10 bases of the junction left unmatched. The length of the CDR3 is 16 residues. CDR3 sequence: CASSVSGGAGGGELFF. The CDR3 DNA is TGCGCCAGCAGCGTCAGCGGGGGGGCCGGTGGCGGGGAGCTGTTTTTT.

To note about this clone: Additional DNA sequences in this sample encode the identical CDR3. The CDR3 DNA reads as TGCGCCAGCAGCTTGGGAACAGGAGTTTCTGGAAACACCATATATTTT. Its protein product is CASSLGTGVSGNTIYF. The J gene is TRBJ1-3, the V gene TRBV5-1; weak D call: TRBD1 (5 bases). Germline values: CDR1 SGHRS, CDR2 YFSETQ. V gave up 0 bases and J gave up 1 base, with 11 bases separating them. The CDR3 totals 16 residues. The whole variable domain, remainder taken from reference TRBV5-1 and TRBJ1-3, is KAGVTQTPRYLIKTRGQQVTLSCSPISGHRSVSWYQQTPGQGLQFLFEYFSETQRNKGNFPGRFSGRQFSNSRSEMNVSTLELGDSALYLCASSLGTGVSGNTIYFGEGSWLTVV.

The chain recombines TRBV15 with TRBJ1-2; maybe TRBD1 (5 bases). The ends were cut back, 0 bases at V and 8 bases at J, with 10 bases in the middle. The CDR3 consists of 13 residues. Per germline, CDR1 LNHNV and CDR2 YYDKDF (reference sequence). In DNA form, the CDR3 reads TGTGCCACCAGCAGAGATCAGGGTAGAGGCTACACCTTC. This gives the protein CATSRDQGRGYTF.

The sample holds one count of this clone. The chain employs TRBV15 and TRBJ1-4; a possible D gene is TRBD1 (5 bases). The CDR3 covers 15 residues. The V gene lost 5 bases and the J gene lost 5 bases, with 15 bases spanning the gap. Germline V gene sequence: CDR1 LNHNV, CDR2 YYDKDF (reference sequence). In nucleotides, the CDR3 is TGTGCCACCAGCGCAAGCAGGGAGGCGAATGAAAAACTGTTTTTT. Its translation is CATSASREANEKLFF.

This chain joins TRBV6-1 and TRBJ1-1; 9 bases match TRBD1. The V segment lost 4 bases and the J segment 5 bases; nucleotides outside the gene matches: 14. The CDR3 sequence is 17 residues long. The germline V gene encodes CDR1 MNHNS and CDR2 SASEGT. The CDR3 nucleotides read TGTGCCAGCAGTGCCAGACAGGGGGTAGGAGTTGGGACTGAAGCTTTCTTT. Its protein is CASSARQGVGVGTEAFF.

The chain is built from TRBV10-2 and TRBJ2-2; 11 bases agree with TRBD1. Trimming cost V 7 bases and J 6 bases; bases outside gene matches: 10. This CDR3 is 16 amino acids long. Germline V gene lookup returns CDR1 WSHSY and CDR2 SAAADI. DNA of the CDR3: TGCGCCAGCACCGACCGGGACAGGGGGAAAGCCGGGGAGCTGTTTTTT. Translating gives CASTDRDRGKAGELFF.

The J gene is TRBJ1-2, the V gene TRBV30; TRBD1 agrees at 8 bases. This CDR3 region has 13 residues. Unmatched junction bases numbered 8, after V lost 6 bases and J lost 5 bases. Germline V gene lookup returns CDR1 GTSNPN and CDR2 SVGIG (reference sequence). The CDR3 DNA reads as TGTGCCTGCCGAGACAGGGGAGGGTATGGCTACACCTTC. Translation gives CACRDRGGYGYTF.

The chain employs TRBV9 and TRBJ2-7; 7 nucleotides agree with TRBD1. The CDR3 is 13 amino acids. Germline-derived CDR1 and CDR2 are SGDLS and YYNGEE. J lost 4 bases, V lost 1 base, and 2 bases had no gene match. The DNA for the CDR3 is TGTGCCAGCAGCGTAACGACAGGGTACGAGCAGTACTTC. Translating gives CASSVTTGYEQYF.

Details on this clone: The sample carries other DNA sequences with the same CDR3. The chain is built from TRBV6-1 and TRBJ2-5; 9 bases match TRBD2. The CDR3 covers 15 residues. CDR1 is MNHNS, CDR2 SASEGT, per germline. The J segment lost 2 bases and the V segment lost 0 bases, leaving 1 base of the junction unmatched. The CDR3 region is CASSEAAGGQETQYF. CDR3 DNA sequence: TGTGCCAGCAGTGAAGCCGCGGGGGGGCAAGAGACCCAGTACTTC.

DNA of the CDR3: TGTGCTAGTGGTGTACCGGGACTCTTAGCCAAAAACATTCAGTACTTC. This gives the protein CASGVPGLLAKNIQYF. The chain links TRBV12-5 to TRBJ2-4; tentatively, D is TRBD2 (6 bases). The V end lost 5 bases, the J end lost 0 bases, and 14 bases lay between the germline ends. Germline CDR1 LGHNT, CDR2 FRNRAP. This CDR3 spans 16 amino acids.

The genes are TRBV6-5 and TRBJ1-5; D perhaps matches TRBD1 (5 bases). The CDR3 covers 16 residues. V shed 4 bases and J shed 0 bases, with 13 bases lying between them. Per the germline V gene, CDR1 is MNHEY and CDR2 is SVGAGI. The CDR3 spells CASSSQTVHSNQPQHF. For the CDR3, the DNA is TGTGCCAGCAGTTCCCAGACAGTACATAGCAATCAGCCCCAGCATTTT.

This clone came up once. The CDR3 protein is CASSDSSAGELFF. CDR3 nucleotide sequence: TGTGCCAGCAGTGACTCTTCGGCCGGGGAGCTGTTTTTT. V and J are TRBV6-4 and TRBJ2-2; D is unclear. The V end lost 0 bases, the J end lost 6 bases, and 5 bases lay between the germline ends. Germline V CDR1 and CDR2: MRHNA, SNTAGT. This CDR3 spans 13 amino acids.

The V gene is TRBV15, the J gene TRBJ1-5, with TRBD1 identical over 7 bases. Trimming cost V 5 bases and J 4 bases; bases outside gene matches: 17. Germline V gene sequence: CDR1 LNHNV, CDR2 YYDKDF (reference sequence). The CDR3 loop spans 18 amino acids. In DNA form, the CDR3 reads TGTGCCACCAGCTCTAGCCGACAGGGTGGTCCTGATAATCAGCCCCAGCATTTT. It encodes CATSSSRQGGPDNQPQHF.

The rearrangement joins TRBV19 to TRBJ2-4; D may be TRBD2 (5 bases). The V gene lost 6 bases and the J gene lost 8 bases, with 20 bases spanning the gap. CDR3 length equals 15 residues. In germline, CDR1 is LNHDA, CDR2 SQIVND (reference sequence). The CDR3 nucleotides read TGTGCCAGTAGCGAGCAGGCAGCGGTAGAGTACATTCAGTACTTC. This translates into CASSEQAAVEYIQYF.

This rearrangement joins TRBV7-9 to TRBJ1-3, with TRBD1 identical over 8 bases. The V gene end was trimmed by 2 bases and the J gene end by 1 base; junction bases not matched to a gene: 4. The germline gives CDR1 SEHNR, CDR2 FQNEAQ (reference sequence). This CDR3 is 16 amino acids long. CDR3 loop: CASSLQTGASGNTIYF. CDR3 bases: TGTGCCAGCAGCTTACAGACAGGGGCTTCTGGAAACACCATATATTTT.

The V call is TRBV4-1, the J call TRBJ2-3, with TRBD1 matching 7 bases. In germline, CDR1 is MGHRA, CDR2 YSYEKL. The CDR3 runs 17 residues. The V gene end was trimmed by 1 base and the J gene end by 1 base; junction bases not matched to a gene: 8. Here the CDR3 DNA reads TGCGCCAGCAGCCAAGTCCGAGGGGGCCTCCGCACAGATACGCAGTATTTT. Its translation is CASSQVRGGLRTDTQYF.

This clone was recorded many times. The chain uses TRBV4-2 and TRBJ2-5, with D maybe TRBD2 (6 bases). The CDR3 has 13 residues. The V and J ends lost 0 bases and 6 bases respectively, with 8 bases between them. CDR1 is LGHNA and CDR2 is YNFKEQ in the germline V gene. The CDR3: CASSQDLAKTQYF. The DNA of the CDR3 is TGTGCCAGCAGCCAAGACCTAGCGAAGACCCAGTACTTC.

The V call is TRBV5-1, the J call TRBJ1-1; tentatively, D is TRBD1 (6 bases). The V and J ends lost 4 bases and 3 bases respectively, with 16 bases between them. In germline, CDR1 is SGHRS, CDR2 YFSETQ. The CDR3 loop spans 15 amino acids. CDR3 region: CASSRGGGADTEAFF. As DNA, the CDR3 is TGCGCCAGCAGCCGCGGTGGGGGGGCGGACACTGAAGCTTTCTTT. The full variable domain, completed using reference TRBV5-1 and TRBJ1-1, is KAGVTQTPRYLIKTRGQQVTLSCSPISGHRSVSWYQQTPGQGLQFLFEYFSETQRNKGNFPGRFSGRQFSNSRSEMNVSTLELGDSALYLCASSRGGGADTEAFFGQGTRLTVV.

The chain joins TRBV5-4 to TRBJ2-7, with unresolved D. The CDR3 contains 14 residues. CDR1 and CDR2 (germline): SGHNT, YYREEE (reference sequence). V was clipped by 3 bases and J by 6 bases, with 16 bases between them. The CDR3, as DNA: TGTGCCAGCAGCTCTATAACACAGTCTGGCGAGCAGTACTTC. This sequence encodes CASSSITQSGEQYF.

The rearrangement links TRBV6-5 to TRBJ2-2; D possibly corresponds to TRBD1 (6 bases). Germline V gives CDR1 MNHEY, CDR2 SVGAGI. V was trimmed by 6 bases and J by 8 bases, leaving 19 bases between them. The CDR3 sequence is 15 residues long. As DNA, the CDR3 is TGTGCCAGCAGACCGGGACACTCTTCCAGTGGGGAGCTGTTTTTT. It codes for CASRPGHSSSGELFF.

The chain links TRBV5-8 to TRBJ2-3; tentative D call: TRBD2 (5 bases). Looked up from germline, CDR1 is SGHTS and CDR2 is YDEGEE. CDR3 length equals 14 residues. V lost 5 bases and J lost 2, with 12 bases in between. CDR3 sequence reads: CASSTGLNTDTQYF. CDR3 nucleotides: TGTGCCAGCAGTACCGGACTGAACACAGATACGCAGTATTTT.

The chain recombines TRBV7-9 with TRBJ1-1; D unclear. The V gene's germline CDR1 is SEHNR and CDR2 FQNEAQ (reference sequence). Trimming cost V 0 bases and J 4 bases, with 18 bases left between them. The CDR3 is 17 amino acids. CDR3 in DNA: TGTGCCAGCAGCTTAGCGTTAACTAGTCAATCAGGCACTGAAGCTTTCTTT. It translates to CASSLALTSQSGTEAFF.

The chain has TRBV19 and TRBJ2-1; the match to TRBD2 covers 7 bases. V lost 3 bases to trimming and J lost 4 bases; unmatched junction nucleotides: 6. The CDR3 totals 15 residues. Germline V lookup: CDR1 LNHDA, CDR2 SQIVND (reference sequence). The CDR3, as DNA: TGTGCCAGTAGTATGTCGGGGGGATTGTACAATGAGCAGTTCTTC. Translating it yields CASSMSGGLYNEQFF.

CDR3 sequence reads: CASTAGGYGYTF. The CDR3 nucleotides are TGTGCCAGCACGGCAGGGGGATATGGCTACACCTTC. The chain carries TRBV6-5 and TRBJ1-2; 7 bases are shared with TRBD1. Trimming took 7 bases from V and 5 from J; bases not matched to a gene: 4. Germline assignment: CDR1 MNHEY and CDR2 SVGAGI. This CDR3 contains 12 residues.

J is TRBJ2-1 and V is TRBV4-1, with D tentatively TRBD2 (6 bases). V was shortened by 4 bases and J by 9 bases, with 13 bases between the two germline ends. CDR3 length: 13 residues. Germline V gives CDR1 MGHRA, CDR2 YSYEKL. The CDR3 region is CASSPLGLVEQFF. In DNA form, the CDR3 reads TGCGCCAGCAGCCCACTGGGACTTGTTGAGCAGTTCTTC.

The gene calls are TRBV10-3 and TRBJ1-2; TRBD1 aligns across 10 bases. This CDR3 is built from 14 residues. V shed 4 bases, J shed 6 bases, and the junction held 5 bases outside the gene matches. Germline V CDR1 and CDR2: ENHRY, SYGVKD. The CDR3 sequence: CAISGTGGLNGYTF. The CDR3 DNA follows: TGTGCCATCAGTGGGACAGGGGGGTTGAATGGCTACACCTTC.